The present TCR beta chain was sequenced within a study of CD8+CD57+ T cells in acquired aplastic anemia. The CDR3 contains 15 residues. Germline values: CDR1 SGHTA, CDR2 FQGNSA. Findings and caveats of the study: Between patients and controls, CD8+ Simpson's diversity did not vary significantly. There were 25 to 35 CD8+ CDR3 sequences that occurred in both patients and controls.

The use of genomic DNA as template underpinned the TCR beta VDJ and CDR3 profiling. TCRdb reprocessed the reads via MiXCR and lists one record per CDR3 protein. The sample records a few hundred thousand distinct CDR3 sequences, under 55% being singletons. Patients sequenced had flow cytometry evidence of CD8+CD57+ cell expansion. This clonotype was detected a few times. Its matching antigen is unknown. This may be a read error: a much more frequent sequence differs by one nucleotide. The sequenced material came from sorted CD4+, CD8+, or CD8+CD57+ T cells (not recorded which) from PBMCs. The sequence was collected from a human donor with aplastic anemia. The genes are TRBV7-2 and TRBJ1-4; no definite D call. The CDR3 is CASSPLSATNEILFF. Here the CDR3 DNA reads TGTGCCAGCAGCCCCCTGAGTGCAACTAATGAAATACTGTTTTTT.